This entry concerns a single T cell receptor beta chain. The antigen remains unidentified. Only in-frame clones appear in the TCRdb table, and some are missing; sequencing was by immunoSEQ multiplex PCR. The table includes 560,000 or so clones, approximately 96% detected once. Trimming left V 0 bases short and J 7 bases short, with 7 bases between. The CDR3 is 13 residues long. Germline CDR1 is KGHSY and CDR2 is FQNENV. Cells designated naive CD8 were CD45RO-negative and were positively selected for CCR7, with terminally differentiated effector memory CD45RA+ cells excluded. This entry belongs to a study of shared clonotypes between healthy human individuals. Study observations and caveats: The rarefaction results pointed to incomplete sorted-subset sequencing despite large depth. Clonotype sharing among donors was expected to depend on sequencing depth.

The V gene is TRBV16, the J gene TRBJ1-5, with a possible D match to TRBD1 (5 bases). This TCR derives from a woman aged 30 to 39 in good health. What was sequenced was naive CD8+ T cells sorted from blood. The CDR3 nucleotides read TGTGCCAGCAGCCAATCGAGGGGACAGCCCCAGCATTTT. Translated, it gives CASSQSRGQPQHF. The whole variable domain, filled in from reference TRBV16 and TRBJ1-5, reads GEEVAQTPKHLVRGEGQKAKLYCAPIKGHSYVFWYQQVLKNEFKFLISFQNENVFDETGMPKERFSAKCLPNSPCSLEIQATKLEDSAVYFCASSQSRGQPQHFGDGTRLSIL.